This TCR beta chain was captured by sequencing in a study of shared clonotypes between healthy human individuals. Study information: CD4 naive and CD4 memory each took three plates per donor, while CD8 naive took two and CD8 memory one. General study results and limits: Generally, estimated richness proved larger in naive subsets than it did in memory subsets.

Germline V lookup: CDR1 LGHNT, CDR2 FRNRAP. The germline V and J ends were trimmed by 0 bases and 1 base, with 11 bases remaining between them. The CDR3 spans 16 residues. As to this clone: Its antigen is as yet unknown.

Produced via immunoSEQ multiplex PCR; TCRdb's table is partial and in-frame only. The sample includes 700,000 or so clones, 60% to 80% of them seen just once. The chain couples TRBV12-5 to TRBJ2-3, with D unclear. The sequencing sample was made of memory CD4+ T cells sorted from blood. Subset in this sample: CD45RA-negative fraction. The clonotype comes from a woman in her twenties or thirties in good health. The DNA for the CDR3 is TGTGCTAGTGGTTTGGTACTGTCAGGAGGCACAGATACGCAGTATTTT. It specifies CASGLVLSGGTDTQYF.